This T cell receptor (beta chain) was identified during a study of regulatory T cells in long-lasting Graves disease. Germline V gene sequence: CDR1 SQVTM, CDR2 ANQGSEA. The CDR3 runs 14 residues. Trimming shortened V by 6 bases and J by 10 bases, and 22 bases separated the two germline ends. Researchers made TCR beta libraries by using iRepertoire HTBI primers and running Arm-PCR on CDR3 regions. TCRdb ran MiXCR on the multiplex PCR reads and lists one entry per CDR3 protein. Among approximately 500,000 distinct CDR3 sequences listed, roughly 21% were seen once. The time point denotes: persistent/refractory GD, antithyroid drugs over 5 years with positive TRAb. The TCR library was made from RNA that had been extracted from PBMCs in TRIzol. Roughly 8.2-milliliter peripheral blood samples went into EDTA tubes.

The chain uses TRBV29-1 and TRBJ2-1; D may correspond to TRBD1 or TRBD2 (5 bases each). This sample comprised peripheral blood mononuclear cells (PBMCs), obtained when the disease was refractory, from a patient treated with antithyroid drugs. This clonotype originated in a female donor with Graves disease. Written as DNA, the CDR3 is TGCAGCGTCCCGACGGGACGGACTTTTCCGGAGCAGTTCTTC. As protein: CSVPTGRTFPEQFF.